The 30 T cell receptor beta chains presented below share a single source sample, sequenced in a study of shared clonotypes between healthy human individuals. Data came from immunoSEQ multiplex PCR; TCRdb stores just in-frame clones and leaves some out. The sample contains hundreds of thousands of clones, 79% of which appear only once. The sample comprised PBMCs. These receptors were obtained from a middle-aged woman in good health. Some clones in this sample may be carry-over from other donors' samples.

Written as DNA, the CDR3 is TGTGCCAGTACGGGGGAGGGTAGACCCCAGCATTTT. This codes for CASTGEGRPQHF. The rearrangement joins TRBV19 to TRBJ1-5; tentative D call: TRBD1 (5 bases). Between the trimmed V and J ends, which lost 7 bases and 10 bases, there was a span of 14 bases. This CDR3 contains 12 residues. The germline gives CDR1 LNHDA, CDR2 SQIVND (reference sequence).

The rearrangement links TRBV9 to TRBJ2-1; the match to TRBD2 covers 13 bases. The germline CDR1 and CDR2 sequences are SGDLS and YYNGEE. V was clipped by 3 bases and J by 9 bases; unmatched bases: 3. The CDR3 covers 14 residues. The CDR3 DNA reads TGTGCCAGCAGCGGGACTAGCGGGAGCGGTGAGCAGTTCTTC. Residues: CASSGTSGSGEQFF.

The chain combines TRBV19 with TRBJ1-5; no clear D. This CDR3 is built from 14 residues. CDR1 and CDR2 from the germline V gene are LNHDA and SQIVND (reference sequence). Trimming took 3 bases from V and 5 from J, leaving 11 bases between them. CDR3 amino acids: CASSILDPDQPQHF. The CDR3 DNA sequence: TGTGCCAGTAGTATTTTAGACCCGGATCAGCCCCAGCATTTT.

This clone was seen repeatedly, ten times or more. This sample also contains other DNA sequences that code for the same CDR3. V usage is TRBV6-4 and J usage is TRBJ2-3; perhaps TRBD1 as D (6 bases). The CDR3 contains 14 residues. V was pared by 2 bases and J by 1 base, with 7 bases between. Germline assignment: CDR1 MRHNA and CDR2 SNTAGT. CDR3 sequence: CASSDKGGTDTQYF. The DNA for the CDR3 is TGTGCCAGCAGTGACAAGGGGGGCACAGATACGCAGTATTTT.

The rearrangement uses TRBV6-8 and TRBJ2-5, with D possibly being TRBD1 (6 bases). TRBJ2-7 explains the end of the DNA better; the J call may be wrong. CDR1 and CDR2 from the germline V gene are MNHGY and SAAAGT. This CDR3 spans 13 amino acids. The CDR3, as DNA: TGTGCCAGCCCTAAACAGGGTATGTACGAGCAGTACTTC. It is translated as CASPKQGMYEQYF.

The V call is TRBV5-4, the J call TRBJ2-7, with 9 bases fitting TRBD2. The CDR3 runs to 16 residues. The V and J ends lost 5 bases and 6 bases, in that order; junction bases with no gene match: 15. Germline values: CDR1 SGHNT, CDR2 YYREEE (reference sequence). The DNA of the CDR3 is TGTGCCAGCAGGGGGGGACTAGCCGGAGAAGTCAGCGAGCAGTACTTC. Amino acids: CASRGGLAGEVSEQYF. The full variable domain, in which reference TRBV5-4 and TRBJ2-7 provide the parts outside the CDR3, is ETGVTQSPTHLIKTRGQQVTLRCSSQSGHNTVSWYQQALGQGPQFIFQYYREEENGRGNFPPRFSGLQFPNYSSELNVNALELDDSALYLCASRGGLAGEVSEQYFGPGTRLTVT.

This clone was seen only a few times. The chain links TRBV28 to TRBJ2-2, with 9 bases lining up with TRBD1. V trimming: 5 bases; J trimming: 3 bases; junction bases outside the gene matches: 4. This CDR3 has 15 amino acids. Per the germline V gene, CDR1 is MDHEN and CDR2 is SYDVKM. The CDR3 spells CASSTRTGDTGELFF. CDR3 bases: TGTGCCAGCAGTACCCGGACAGGGGACACCGGGGAGCTGTTTTTT.

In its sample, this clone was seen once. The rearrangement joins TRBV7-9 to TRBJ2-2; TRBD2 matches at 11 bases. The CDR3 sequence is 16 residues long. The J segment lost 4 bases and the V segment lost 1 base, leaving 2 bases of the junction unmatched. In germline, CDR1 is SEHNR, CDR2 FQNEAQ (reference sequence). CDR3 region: CASSLVAGGPTGELFF. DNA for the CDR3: TGTGCCAGCAGCTTAGTAGCGGGAGGGCCCACCGGGGAGCTGTTTTTT.

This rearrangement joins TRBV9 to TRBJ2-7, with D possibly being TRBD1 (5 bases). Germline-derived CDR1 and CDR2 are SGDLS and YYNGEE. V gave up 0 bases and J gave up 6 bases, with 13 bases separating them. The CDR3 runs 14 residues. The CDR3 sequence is CASSVVRRVVEQYF. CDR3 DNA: TGTGCCAGCAGCGTAGTGCGCAGGGTGGTCGAGCAGTACTTC.

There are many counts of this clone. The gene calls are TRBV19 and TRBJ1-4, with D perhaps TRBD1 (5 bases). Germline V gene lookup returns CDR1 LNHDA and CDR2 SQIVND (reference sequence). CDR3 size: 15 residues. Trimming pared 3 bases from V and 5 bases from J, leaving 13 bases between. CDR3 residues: CASSIGREENEKLFF. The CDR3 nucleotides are TGTGCCAGTAGTATCGGCAGGGAGGAAAATGAAAAACTGTTTTTT.

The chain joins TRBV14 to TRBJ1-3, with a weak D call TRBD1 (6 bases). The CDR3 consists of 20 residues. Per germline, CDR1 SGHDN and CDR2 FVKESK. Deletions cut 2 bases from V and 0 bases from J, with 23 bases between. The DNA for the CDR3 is TGTGCCAGCAGCCAATATTCAGGATGGGACACGCTCACCTCTGGAAACACCATATATTTT. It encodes CASSQYSGWDTLTSGNTIYF.

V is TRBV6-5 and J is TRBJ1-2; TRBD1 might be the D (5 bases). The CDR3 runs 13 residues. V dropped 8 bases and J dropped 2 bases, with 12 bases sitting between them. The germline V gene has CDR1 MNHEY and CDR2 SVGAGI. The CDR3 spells CASWRGGNYGYTF. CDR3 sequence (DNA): TGTGCCAGCTGGCGGGGGGGAAACTATGGCTACACCTTC.

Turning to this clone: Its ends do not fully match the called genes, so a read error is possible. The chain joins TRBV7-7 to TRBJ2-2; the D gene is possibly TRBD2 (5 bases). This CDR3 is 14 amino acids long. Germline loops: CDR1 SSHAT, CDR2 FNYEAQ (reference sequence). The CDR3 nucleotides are TGTGCTAGCAGCTTAGCGCCTGTCACCGGGGAGCTGTTTTTT. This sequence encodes CASSLAPVTGELFF.

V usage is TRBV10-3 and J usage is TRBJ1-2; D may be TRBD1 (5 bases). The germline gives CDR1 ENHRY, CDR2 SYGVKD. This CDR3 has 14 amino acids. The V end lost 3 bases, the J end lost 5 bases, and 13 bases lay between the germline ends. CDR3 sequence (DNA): TGTGCCATCAGTGATTCGGGGACTAGTTATGGCTACACCTTC. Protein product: CAISDSGTSYGYTF.

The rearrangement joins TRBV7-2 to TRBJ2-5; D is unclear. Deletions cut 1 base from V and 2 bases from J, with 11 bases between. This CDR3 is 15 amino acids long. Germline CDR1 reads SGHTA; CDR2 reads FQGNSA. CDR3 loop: CASSLVAGVQETQYF. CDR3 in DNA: TGTGCCAGCAGCTTAGTAGCAGGCGTACAAGAGACCCAGTACTTC. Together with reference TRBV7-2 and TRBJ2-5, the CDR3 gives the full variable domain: GAGVSQSPSNKVTEKGKDVELRCDPISGHTALYWYRQSLGQGLEFLIYFQGNSAPDKSGLPSDRFSAERTGGSVSTLTIQRTQQEDSAVYLCASSLVAGVQETQYFGPGTRLLVL.

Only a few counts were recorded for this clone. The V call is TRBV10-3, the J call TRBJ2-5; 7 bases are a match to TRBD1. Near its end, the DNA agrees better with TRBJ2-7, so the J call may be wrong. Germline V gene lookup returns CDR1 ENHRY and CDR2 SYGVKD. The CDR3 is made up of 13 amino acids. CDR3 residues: CAIKGARSYEQYF. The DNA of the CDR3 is TGTGCCATCAAGGGGGCCCGCTCCTACGAGCAGTACTTC.

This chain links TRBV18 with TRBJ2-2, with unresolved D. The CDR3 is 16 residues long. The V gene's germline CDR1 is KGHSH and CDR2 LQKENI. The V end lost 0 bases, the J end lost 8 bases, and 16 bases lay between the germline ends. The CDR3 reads CASSPPLSGALGELFF. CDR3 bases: TGTGCCAGCTCACCACCGTTGAGTGGAGCGTTGGGGGAGCTGTTTTTT.

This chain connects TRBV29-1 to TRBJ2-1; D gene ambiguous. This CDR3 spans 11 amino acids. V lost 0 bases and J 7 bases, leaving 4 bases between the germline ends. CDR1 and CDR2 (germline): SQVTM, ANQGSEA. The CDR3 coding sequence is TGCAGCGTTGAAGAGGGGAATGAGCAGTTCTTC. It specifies CSVEEGNEQFF.

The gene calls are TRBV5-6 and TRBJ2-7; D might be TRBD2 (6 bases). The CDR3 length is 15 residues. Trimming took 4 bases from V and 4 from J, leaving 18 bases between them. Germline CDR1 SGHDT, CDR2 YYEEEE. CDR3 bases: TGTGCCAGCAGCCAAACTAGCCCGAATTGGTACGAGCAGTACTTC. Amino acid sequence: CASSQTSPNWYEQYF.

This CDR3 reads CASSSDRYGYTF. For the CDR3, the DNA is TGTGCCAGCAGCTCTGACAGATATGGCTACACCTTC. This rearrangement joins TRBV5-5 to TRBJ1-2, with D possibly matching TRBD1 (5 bases). The germline CDR1 and CDR2 sequences are SGHKS and YYEKEE (reference sequence). V was trimmed by 3 bases and J by 5 bases, leaving 8 bases between them. The CDR3 consists of 12 residues.

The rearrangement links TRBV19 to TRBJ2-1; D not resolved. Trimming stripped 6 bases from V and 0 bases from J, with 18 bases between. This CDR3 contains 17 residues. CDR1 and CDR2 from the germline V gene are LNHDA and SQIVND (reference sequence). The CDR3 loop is CASSPGPRPHSYNEQFF. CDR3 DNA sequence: TGTGCCAGTAGCCCAGGACCCCGACCCCACTCCTACAATGAGCAGTTCTTC.

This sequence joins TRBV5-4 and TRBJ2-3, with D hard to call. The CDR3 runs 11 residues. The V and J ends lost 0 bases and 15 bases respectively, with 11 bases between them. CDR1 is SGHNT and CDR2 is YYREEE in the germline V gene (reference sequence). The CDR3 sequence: CASSLGGSEYF. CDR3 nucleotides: TGTGCCAGCAGCTTGGGGGGATCCGAATATTTT.

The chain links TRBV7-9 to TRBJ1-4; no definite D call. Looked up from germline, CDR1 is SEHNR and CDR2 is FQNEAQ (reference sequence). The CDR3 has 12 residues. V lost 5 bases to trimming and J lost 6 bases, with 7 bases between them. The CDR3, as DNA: TGTGCCAGCAGCGAGTCTCATGAAAAACTGTTTTTT. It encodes CASSESHEKLFF.

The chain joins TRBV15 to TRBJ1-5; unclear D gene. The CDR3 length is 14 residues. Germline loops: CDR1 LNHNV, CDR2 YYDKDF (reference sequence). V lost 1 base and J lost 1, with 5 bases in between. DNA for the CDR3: TGTGCCACCAGCAGAGGGAGAAGCAATCAGCCCCAGCATTTT. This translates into CATSRGRSNQPQHF.

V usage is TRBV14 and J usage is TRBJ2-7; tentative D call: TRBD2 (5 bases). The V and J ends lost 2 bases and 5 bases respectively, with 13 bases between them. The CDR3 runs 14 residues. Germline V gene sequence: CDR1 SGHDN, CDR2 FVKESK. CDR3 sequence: CASSQLWGSDEQYF. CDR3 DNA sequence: TGTGCCAGCAGCCAATTGTGGGGTAGCGACGAGCAGTACTTC.

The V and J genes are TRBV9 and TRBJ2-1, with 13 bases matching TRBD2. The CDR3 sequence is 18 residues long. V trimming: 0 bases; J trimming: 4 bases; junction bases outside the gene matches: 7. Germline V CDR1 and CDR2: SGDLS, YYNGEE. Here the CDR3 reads CASSVGTSGRAFYNEQFF. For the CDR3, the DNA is TGTGCCAGCAGCGTAGGAACTAGCGGGAGGGCCTTTTACAATGAGCAGTTCTTC. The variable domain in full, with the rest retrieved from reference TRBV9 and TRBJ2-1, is DSGVTQTPKHLITATGQRVTLRCSPRSGDLSVYWYQQSLDQGLQFLIQYYNGEERAKGNILERFSAQQFPDLHSELNLSSLELGDSALYFCASSVGTSGRAFYNEQFFGPGTRLTVL.

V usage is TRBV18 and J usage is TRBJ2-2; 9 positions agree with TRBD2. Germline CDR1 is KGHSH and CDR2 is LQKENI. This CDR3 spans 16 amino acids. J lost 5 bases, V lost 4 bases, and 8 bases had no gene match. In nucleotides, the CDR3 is TGTGCCAGCTCACGACTTTCCAGCGGGGGGACCGGGGAGCTGTTTTTT. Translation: CASSRLSSGGTGELFF. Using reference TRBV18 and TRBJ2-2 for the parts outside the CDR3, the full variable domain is NAGVMQNPRHLVRRRGQEARLRCSPMKGHSHVYWYRQLPEEGLKFMVYLQKENIIDESGMPKERFSAEFPKEGPSILRIQQVVRGDSAAYFCASSRLSSGGTGELFFGEGSRLTVL.

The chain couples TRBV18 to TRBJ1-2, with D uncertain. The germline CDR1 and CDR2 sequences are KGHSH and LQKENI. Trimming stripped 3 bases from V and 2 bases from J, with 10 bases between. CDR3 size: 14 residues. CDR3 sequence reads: CASSPPGPNYGYTF. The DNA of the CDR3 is TGTGCCAGCTCACCCCCCGGACCGAACTATGGCTACACCTTC.

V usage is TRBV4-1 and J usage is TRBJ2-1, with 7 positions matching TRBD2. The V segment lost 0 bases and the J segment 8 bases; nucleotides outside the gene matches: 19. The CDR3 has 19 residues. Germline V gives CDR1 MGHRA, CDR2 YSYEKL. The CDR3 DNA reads TGCGCCAGCAGCCAAGATAGGTCGTTTGCGGGAGAAAAGGAGGATGAGCAGTTCTTC. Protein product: CASSQDRSFAGEKEDEQFF.

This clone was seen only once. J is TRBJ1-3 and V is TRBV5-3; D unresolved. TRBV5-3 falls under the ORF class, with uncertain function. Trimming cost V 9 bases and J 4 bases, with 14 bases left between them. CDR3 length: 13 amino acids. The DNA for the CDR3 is TGTGCCACGCCCCGGGAAAAGGGAAACACCATATATTTT. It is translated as CATPREKGNTIYF.